These T cell receptor beta chains were read from a single sample in a study of cytomegalovirus exposure and HLA in healthy donors. The repertoire was sequenced with immunoSEQ multiplex PCR; TCRdb's copy has only in-frame clones and lacks some. Seen here are about 82,000 clones, around three quarters observed once, and the top ten hold just over 8%. The specimen was PBMCs. Receptors originate from a man in his 60s in good health and CMV-seronegative. Each CDR3 is given with its conserved first and last residue. Each record gives: D gene, V gene, J gene, clone size, CDR3 protein. The D gene is left open where the match is weak. Expanded clones are given a class, and other clones once, few, many or no size at all.

NA	TRBV6-1	TRBJ1-2	NA	CASSIRTGIYGYTF
TRBD1	TRBV7-9	TRBJ1-5	NA	CASSRDRVGQPQHF
NA	TRBV5-4	TRBJ2-2	NA	CASSPGWSNTGELFF
TRBD1	TRBV29-1	TRBJ1-2	few	CSVGGDSLYGYTF
TRBD1	TRBV29-1	TRBJ2-3	NA	CSVEQGVVDTQYF
TRBD2	TRBV6-1	TRBJ2-5	few	CASSWGLAGAETQYF
TRBD1	TRBV6-1	TRBJ1-2	NA	CASSSGQFDNYGYTF
TRBD1	TRBV18	TRBJ2-3	NA	CASTPRDRITDTQYF
NA	TRBV19	TRBJ1-5	NA	CASSSRLDQPQHF
TRBD2	TRBV2	TRBJ2-1	NA	CASNRPGLAGNEQFF
TRBD1	TRBV27	TRBJ1-1	few	CASSYRLTGAEAFF
NA	TRBV19	TRBJ2-2	NA	CASSIRTPGAGELFF
NA	TRBV6-5	TRBJ1-1	NA	CASTNPQGDTEAFF
NA	TRBV5-1	TRBJ2-1	NA	CASSLRGALNEQFF
TRBD2	TRBV5-8	TRBJ2-7	NA	CASSFQRGGDYEQYF
NA	TRBV5-1	NA	NA	CASTQGPGKNQPQYF
NA	TRBV15	TRBJ1-4	NA	CATSRVGGAREKLFF
TRBD1	TRBV6-5	TRBJ2-1	few	CASSYSGGLYNEQFF
NA	TRBV28	TRBJ2-7	once	CASSLVSGNYEQYF
TRBD1	TRBV6-6	TRBJ1-5	NA	CASSYRTGRSNQPQHF
NA	TRBV12-5	TRBJ2-3	NA	CASGPSTGSTDTQYF
TRBD1	TRBV9	TRBJ1-1	NA	CASSVQTGSEAFF
NA	TRBV2	TRBJ1-3	NA	CATSLGGYSGNTIYF
TRBD1	TRBV7-2	TRBJ1-5	NA	CASSFHAGTGIGRDQPQHF
NA	TRBV2	TRBJ1-1	NA	CAIGSTEAFF
NA	TRBV29-1	TRBJ2-6	NA	CSVEDRTAPGANVLTF
NA	TRBV25-1	TRBJ2-3	NA	CASSGRGADTQYF
NA	TRBV6-1	TRBJ2-3	NA	CAIRGPGQDTQYF
TRBD1	TRBV6-1	TRBJ1-5	NA	CASTRTGALGEFQHF
TRBD1	TRBV5-1	TRBJ2-2	few	CASSLTPLTGVGTGELFF
NA	TRBV7-2	TRBJ1-6	NA	CASSFRDSPLHF
NA	TRBV15	TRBJ1-4	few	CATSRITTGEKLFF
NA	TRBV6-4	TRBJ1-1	NA	CASSAGWGTEAFF
NA	TRBV25-1	TRBJ2-3	few	CASSEWGRARTDTQYF
NA	TRBV6-5	TRBJ1-5	few	CASSSHHGRGNQPQHF
TRBD2	TRBV13	TRBJ2-3	NA	CASSYKAGVFTDTQYF
TRBD1	TRBV7-8	TRBJ2-5	NA	CASSADREWTQYF
TRBD1	TRBV2	TRBJ2-1	NA	CASRAGQGYNNEQFF
TRBD1	TRBV6-7	TRBJ1-5	NA	CASSYFTGGASNQPQHF
TRBD1	TRBV6-6	TRBJ1-2	NA	CASSKPGQGNYGYTF
NA	TRBV4-1	TRBJ1-2	NA	CASSPLEGTNYGYTF
NA	TRBV19	TRBJ2-3	NA	CATNPRGQADTQYF
TRBD2	TRBV19	TRBJ2-1	once	CASSGRPPREEQFF
NA	TRBV7-8	TRBJ2-2	NA	CASSFRGSGTGELFF
NA	TRBV6-1	TRBJ1-6	few	CASCEQGLMSPLHF
NA	TRBV5-6	TRBJ2-5	NA	CASSHQETQYF
NA	TRBV9	TRBJ2-1	NA	CASSVGRLAPHEQFF
NA	TRBV28	TRBJ1-2	NA	CASSDPAGELGYGYTF
TRBD1	TRBV5-1	TRBJ2-1	NA	CASTSGGAPYNEQFF
NA	TRBV25-1	TRBJ2-1	once	CASSKQSTYNNEQFF
NA	TRBV5-5	TRBJ1-3	NA	CASSRGDSSGNTIYF
NA	TRBV30	TRBJ2-5	NA	CAGVGGETQYF
NA	TRBV2	TRBJ2-7	NA	CASSEDARGYEQYF
NA	TRBV5-4	TRBJ2-2	NA	CASSLGGPTGELFF
TRBD1	TRBV5-8	TRBJ1-4	NA	CASSGGQVRSEKLFF